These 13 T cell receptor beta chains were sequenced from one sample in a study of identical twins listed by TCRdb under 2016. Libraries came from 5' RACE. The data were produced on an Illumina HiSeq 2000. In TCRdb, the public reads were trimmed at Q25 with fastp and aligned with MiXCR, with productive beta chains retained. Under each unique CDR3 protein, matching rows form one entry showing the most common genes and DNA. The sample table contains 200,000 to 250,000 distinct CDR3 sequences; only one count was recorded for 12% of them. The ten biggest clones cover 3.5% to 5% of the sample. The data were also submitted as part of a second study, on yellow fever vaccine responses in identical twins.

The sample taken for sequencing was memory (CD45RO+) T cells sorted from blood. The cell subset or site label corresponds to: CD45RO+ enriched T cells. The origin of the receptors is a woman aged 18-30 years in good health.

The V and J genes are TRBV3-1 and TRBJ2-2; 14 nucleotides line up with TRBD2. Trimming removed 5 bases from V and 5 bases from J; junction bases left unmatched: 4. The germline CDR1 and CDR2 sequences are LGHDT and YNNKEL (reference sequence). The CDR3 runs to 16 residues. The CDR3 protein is CASSGRTSGGTGELFF. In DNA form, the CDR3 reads TGTGCCAGCAGCGGACGGACTAGCGGGGGGACCGGGGAGCTGTTTTTT. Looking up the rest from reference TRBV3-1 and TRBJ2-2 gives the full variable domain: DTAVSQTPKYLVTQMGNDKSIKCEQNLGHDTMYWYKQDSKKFLKIMFSYNNKELIINETVPNRFSPKSPDKAHLNLHINSLELGDSAVYFCASSGRTSGGTGELFFGEGSRLTVL.

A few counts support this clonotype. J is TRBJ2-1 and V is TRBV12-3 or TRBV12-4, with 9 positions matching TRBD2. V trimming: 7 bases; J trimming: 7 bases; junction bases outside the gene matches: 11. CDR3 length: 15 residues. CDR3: CASTTLAGSRNEQFF. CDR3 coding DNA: TGTGCCAGCACCACCCTAGCGGGGAGCAGGAATGAGCAGTTCTTC.

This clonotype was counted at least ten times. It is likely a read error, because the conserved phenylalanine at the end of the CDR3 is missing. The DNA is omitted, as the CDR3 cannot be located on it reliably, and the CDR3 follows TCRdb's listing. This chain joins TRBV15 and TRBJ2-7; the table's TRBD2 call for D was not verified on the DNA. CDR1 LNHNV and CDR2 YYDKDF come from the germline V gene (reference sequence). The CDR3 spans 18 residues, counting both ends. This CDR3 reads CATSRDGKTSGRVRPRAI.

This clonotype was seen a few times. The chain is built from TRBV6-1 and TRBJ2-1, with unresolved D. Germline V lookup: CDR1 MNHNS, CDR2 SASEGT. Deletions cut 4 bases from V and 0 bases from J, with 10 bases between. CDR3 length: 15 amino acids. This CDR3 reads CASSVSQSSYNEQFF. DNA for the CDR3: TGTGCCAGCAGTGTTTCTCAAAGCTCCTACAATGAGCAGTTCTTC.

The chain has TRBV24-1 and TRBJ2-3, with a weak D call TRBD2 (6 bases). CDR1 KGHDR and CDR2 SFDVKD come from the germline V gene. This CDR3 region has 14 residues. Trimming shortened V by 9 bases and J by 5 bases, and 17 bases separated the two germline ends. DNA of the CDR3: TGTGCCACCTCATGGGGGAGGAACGAAGATACGCAGTATTTT. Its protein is CATSWGRNEDTQYF.

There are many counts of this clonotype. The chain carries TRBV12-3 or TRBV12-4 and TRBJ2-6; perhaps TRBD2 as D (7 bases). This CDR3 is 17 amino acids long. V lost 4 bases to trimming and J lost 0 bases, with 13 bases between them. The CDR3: CASSSQGRGSGANVLTF. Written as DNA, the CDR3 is TGTGCCAGCAGTTCCCAGGGGAGGGGCTCTGGGGCCAACGTCCTGACTTTC.

The CDR3, as DNA: TGTGCCAGCTGGGCGGGGAGCTCCTACGAGCAGTACTTC. Translating it yields CASWAGSSYEQYF. This rearrangement joins TRBV27 to TRBJ2-7; maybe TRBD2 (6 bases). Between the trimmed V and J ends, which lost 8 bases and 0 bases, there was a span of 11 bases. The CDR3 is made up of 13 amino acids. Per germline, CDR1 MNHEY and CDR2 SMNVEV (reference sequence).

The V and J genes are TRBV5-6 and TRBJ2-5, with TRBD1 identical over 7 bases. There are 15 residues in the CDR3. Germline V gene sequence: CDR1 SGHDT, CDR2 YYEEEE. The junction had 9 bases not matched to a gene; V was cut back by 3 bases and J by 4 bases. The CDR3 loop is CASSSGDSEPETQYF. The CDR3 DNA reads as TGTGCCAGCAGCTCCGGGGACAGCGAACCAGAGACCCAGTACTTC.

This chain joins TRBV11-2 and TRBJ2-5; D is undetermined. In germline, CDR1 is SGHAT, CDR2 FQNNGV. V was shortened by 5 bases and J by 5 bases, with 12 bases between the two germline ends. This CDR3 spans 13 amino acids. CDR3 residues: CASSDRTGETQYF. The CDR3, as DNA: TGTGCCAGCAGCGATCGGACGGGTGAGACCCAGTACTTC.

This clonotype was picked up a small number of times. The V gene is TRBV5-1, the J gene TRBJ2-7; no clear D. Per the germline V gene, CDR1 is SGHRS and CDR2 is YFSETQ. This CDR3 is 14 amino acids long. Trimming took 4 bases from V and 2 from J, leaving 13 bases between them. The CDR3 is CASSTWTDPYEQYF. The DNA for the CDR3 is TGCGCCAGCAGCACCTGGACCGATCCCTACGAGCAGTACTTC. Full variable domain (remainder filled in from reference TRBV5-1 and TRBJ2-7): KAGVTQTPRYLIKTRGQQVTLSCSPISGHRSVSWYQQTPGQGLQFLFEYFSETQRNKGNFPGRFSGRQFSNSRSEMNVSTLELGDSALYLCASSTWTDPYEQYFGPGTRLTVT.

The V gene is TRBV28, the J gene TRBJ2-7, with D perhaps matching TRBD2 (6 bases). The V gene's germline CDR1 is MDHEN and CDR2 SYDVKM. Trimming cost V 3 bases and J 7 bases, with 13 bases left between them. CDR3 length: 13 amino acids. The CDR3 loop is CASSFSGEGEQYF. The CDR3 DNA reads TGTGCCAGCAGTTTTTCGGGGGAAGGAGAGCAGTACTTC.

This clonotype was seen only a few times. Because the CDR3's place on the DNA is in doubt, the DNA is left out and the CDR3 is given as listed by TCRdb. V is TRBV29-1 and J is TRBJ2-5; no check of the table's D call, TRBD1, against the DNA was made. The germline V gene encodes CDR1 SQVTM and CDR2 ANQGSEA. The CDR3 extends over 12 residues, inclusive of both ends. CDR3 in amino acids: CSVVGSGTSPDF.

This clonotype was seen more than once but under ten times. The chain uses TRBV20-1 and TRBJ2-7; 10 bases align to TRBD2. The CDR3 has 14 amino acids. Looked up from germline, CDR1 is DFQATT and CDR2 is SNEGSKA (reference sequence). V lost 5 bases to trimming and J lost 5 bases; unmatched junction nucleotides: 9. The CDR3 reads CSAGASGSGNEQYF. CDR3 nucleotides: TGCAGTGCTGGAGCTAGCGGGAGCGGGAACGAGCAGTACTTC.